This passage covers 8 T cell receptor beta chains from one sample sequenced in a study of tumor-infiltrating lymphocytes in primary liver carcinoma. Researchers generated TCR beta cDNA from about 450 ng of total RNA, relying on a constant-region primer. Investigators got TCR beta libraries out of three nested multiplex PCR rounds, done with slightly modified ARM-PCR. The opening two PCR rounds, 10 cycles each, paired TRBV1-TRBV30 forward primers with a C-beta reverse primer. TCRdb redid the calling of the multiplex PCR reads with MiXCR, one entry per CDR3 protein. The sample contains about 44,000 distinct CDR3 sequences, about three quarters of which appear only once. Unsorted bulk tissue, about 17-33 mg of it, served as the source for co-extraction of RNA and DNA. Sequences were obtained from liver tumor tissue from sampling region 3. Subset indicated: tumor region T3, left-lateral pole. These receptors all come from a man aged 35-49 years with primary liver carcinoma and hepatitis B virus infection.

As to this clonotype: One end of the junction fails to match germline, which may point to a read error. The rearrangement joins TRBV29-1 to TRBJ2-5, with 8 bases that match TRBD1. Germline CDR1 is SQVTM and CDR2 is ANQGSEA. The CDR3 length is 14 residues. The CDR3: CSYRRTGLRETQYF. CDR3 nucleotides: TGCAGCTACCGACGGACAGGGCTGCGAGAGACTCAGTACTTC.

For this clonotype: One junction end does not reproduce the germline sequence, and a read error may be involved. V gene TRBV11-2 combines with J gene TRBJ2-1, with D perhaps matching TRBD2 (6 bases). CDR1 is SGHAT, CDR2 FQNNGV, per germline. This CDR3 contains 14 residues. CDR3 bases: TGCGCCGGCAGCTCTCCCGGAGGGGCAAATGAGCAGTTCTTC. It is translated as CAGSSPGGANEQFF. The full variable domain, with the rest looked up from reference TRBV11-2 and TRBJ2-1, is EAGVAQSPRYKIIEKRQSVAFWCNPISGHATLYWYQQILGQGPKLLIQFQNNGVVDDSQLPKDRFSAERLKGVDSTLKIQPAKLEDSAVYLCAGSSPGGANEQFFGPGTRLTVL.

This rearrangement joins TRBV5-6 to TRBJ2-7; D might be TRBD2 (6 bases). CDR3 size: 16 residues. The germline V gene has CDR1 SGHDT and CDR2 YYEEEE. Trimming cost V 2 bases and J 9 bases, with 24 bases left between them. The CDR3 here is CASSFLEGFSSYVQYF. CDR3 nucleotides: TGTGCCAGCAGCTTCCTGGAGGGCTTCAGCTCCTATGTGCAGTACTTC.

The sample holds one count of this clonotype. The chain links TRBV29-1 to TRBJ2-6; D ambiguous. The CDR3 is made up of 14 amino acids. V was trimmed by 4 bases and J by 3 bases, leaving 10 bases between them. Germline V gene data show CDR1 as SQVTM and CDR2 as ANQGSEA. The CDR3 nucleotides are TGCAGCGTTGCTACAGTGAATGGGGCCAACGTCCTGACTTTC. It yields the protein CSVATVNGANVLTF.

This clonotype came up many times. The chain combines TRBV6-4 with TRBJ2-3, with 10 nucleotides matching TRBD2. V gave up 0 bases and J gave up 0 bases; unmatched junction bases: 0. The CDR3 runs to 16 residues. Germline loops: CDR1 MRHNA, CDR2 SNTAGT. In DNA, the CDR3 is TGTGCCAGCAGTGACTCGACTAGCGGGAGCACAGATACGCAGTATTTT. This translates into CASSDSTSGSTDTQYF.

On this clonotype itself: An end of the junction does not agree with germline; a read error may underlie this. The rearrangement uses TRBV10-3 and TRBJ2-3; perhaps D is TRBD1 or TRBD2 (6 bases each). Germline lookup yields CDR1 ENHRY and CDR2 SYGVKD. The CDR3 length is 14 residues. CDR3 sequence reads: CAISGGAGTDTEYF. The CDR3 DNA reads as TGTGCCATCAGCGGGGGCGCAGGTACAGATACGGAGTATTTT.

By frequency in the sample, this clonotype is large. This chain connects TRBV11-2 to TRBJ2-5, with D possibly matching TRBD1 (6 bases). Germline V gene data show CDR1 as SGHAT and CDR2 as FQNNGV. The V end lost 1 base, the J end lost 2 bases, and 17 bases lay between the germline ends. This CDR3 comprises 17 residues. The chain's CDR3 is CASSLVSGGSRQETQYF. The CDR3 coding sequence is TGTGCCAGCAGCTTAGTCAGTGGGGGCAGTCGGCAAGAGACCCAGTACTTC.

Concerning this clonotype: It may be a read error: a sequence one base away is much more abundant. CDR3 amino acids: CASSRGANILTF. CDR3 nucleotide sequence: TGTGCCAGCAGCCGTGGGGCCAACATCCTGACTTTC. The genes are TRBV28 and TRBJ2-6, with D perhaps TRBD1 (5 bases). This CDR3 is 12 amino acids long. Germline CDR1 MDHEN, CDR2 SYDVKM.